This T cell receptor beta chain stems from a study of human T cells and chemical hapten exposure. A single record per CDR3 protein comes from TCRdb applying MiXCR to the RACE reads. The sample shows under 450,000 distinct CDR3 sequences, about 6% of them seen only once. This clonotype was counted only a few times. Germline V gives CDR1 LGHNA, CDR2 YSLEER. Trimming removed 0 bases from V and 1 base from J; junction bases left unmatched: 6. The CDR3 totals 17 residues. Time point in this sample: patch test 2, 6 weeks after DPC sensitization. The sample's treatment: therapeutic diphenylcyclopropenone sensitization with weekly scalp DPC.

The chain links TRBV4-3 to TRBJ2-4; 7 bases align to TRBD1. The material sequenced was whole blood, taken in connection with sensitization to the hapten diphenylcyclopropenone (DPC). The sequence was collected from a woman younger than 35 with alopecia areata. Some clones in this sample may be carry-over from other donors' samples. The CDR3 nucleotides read TGCGCCAGCAGCCAAGATCAAGACAGGGAGGCCAAAAACATTCAGTACTTC. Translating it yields CASSQDQDREAKNIQYF.